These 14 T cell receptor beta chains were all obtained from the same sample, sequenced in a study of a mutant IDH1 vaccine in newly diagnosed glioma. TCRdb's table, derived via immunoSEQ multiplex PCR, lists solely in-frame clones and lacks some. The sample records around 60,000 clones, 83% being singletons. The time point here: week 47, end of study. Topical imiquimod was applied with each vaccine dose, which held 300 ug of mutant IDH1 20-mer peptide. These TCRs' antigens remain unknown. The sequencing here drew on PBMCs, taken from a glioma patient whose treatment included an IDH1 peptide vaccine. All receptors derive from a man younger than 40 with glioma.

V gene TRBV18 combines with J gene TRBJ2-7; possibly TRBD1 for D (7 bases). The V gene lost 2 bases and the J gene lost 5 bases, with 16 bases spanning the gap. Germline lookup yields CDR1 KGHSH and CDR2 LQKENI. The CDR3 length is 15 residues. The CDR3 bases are TGTGCCAGCTCACCAATCTTGGCCAGGGGGGACGAGCAGTACTTC. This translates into CASSPILARGDEQYF.

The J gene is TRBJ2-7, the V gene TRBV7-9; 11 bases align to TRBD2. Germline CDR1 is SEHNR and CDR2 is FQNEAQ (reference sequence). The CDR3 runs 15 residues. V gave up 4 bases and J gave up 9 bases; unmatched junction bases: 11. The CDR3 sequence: CASSYGLAGLGGQYF. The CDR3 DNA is TGTGCCAGCAGCTACGGACTAGCGGGTTTGGGGGGGCAGTACTTC.

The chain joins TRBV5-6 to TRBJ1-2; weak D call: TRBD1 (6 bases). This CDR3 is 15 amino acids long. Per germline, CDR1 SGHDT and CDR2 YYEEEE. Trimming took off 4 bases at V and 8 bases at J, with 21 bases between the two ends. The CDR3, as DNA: TGTGCCAGCAGCCCTACGAACAGGGCCTCTGACGGCTACACCTTC. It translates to CASSPTNRASDGYTF. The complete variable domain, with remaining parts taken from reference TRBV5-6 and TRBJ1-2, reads DAGVTQSPTHLIKTRGQQVTLRCSPKSGHDTVSWYQQALGQGPQFIFQYYEEEERQRGNFPDRFSGHQFPNYSSELNVNALLLGDSALYLCASSPTNRASDGYTFGSGTRLTVV.

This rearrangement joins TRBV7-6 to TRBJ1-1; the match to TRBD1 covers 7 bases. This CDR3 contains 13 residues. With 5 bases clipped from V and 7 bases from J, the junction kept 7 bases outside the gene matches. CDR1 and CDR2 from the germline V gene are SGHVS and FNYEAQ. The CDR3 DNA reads TGTGCCAGCAGCGCGGGACAGAGCTATGAAGCTTTCTTT. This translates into CASSAGQSYEAFF.

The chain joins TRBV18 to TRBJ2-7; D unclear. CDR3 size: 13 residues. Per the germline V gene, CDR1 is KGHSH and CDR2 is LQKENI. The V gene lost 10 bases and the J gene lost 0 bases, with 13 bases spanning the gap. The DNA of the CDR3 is TGTGCCACCAAAAGCACGTACTCCTACGAGCAGTACTTC. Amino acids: CATKSTYSYEQYF.

CDR3 sequence: CASSVAGPAFF. CDR3 coding DNA: TGTGCCAGCAGCGTAGCTGGGCCGGCTTTCTTT. This chain uses TRBV9 with TRBJ1-1, with D uncertain. V lost 0 bases and J lost 11, with 8 bases in between. The CDR3 extends over 11 amino acids. CDR1 is SGDLS, CDR2 YYNGEE, per germline.

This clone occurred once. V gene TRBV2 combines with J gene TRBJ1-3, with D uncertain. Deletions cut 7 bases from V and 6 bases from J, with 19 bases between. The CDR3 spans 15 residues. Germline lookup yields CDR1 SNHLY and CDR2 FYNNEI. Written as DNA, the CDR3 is TGTGCCAGCACCTTGGACCTGCGGTATGCAAACACCATATATTTT. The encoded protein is CASTLDLRYANTIYF.

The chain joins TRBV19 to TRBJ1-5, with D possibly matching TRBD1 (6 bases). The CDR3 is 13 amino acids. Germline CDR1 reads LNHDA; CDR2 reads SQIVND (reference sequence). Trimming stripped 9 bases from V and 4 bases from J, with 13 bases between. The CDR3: CASGRGENQPQHF. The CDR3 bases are TGTGCCAGCGGAAGGGGGGAGAATCAGCCCCAGCATTTT.

CDR3 sequence (DNA): TGTGCCAGCCCCCTTTGGGGAGAGCGAGAGACCCAGTACTTC. It is translated as CASPLWGERETQYF. The chain joins TRBV21-1 to TRBJ2-5; the D call in the table, TRBD2, was not verified against the DNA. TRBV21-1 is reported as a pseudogene. The length of the CDR3 is 14 residues.

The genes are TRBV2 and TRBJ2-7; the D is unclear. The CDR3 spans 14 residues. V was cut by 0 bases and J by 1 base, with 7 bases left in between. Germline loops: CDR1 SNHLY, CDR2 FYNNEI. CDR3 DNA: TGTGCCAGCAGTGAAGCGCTTGGGTCCTACGAGCAGTACTTC. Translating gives CASSEALGSYEQYF.

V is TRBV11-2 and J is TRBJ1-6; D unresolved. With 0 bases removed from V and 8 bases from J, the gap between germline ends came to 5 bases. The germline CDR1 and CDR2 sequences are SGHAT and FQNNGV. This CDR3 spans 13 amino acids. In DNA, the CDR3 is TGTGCCAGCAGCTTAGAGGAGTATTCACCCCTCCACTTT. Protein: CASSLEEYSPLHF.

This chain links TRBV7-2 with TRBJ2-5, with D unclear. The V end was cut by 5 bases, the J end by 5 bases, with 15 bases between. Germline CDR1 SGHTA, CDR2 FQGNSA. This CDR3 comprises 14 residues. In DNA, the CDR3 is TGTGCCAGCAGCCCCTCCCCTAGGGTTGAGACCCAGTACTTC. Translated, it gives CASSPSPRVETQYF.

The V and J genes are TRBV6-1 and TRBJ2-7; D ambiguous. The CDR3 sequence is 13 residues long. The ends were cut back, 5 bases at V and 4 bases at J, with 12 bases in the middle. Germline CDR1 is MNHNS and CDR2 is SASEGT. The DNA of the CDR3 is TGTGCCAGCAGTCCCCAGACACTGTACGAGCAGTACTTC. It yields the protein CASSPQTLYEQYF.

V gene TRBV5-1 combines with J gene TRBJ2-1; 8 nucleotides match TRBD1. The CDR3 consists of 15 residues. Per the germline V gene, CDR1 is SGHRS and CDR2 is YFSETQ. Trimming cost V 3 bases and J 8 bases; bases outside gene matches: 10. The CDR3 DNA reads TGCGCCAGCAGCTGGAGGACAGGGAGGTGGGATGAGCAGTTCTTC. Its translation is CASSWRTGRWDEQFF.